These T cell receptor beta chains were read from a single sample in a study of CD8 T cells in ankylosing spondylitis. A single record per CDR3 protein comes from TCRdb applying MiXCR to the 5' RACE reads. Of 150,000 to 200,000 distinct CDR3 sequences in the sample, roughly 10% are singletons; the top ten hold 25% to 30%. Sequencing was carried out using blood, either unsorted or a sorted T cell fraction (not recorded which). These receptors were collected from a male donor with ankylosing spondylitis or in good health (not recorded which). Each CDR3 is given without its conserved first and last residue. The order of the fields is V gene, J gene, D gene, CDR3 protein. D genes are given only for firm matches.

V gene: TRBV10-3; J gene: TRBJ2-7; D gene: .; CDR3 protein: AFLNSAGEQY
V gene: TRBV11-2; J gene: TRBJ2-1; D gene: .; CDR3 protein: ASSLSHTQRHNEQF
V gene: TRBV5-1; J gene: TRBJ2-7; D gene: TRBD1; CDR3 protein: ASSLDGTGGINEQY
V gene: TRBV29-1; J gene: TRBJ1-5; D gene: .; CDR3 protein: SVQKQSNQPQH
V gene: TRBV29-1; J gene: TRBJ1-5; D gene: .; CDR3 protein: SVAGGGNQPQH
V gene: TRBV9; J gene: TRBJ2-3; D gene: .; CDR3 protein: ASTPWRSSTDTQY
V gene: TRBV12-3/TRBV12-4; J gene: TRBJ1-1; D gene: .; CDR3 protein: ASSLENTEAF
V gene: TRBV2; J gene: TRBJ2-3; D gene: TRBD1; CDR3 protein: ASSRGQSTDTQY
V gene: TRBV4-3; J gene: TRBJ2-7; D gene: .; CDR3 protein: ASSQTVGGDYIEQY
V gene: TRBV12-3/TRBV12-4; J gene: TRBJ2-2; D gene: .; CDR3 protein: ASSLGGWRAELF
V gene: TRBV12-3/TRBV12-4; J gene: TRBJ2-7; D gene: .; CDR3 protein: ASSFQVEQY
V gene: TRBV9; J gene: TRBJ1-1; D gene: .; CDR3 protein: ASSVATQGLTGTEAF
V gene: TRBV7-2; J gene: TRBJ2-1; D gene: TRBD2; CDR3 protein: ASSLVREGEQF
V gene: TRBV5-1; J gene: TRBJ2-3; D gene: .; CDR3 protein: ASSPTDPSTDTQY
V gene: TRBV20-1; J gene: TRBJ2-7; D gene: .; CDR3 protein: SANTGLGEQY
V gene: TRBV7-9; J gene: TRBJ2-2; D gene: .; CDR3 protein: ASSSLKAGTNTGELF
V gene: TRBV20-1; J gene: TRBJ2-3; D gene: .; CDR3 protein: SALGEMGDTQY
V gene: TRBV12-3/TRBV12-4; J gene: TRBJ2-2; D gene: TRBD2; CDR3 protein: ASSFGLAGGELF
V gene: TRBV12-3/TRBV12-4; J gene: TRBJ2-1; D gene: TRBD2; CDR3 protein: ASSSFGRGVNNEQF
V gene: TRBV20-1; J gene: TRBJ1-2; D gene: .; CDR3 protein: SARTGAVNYGYT
V gene: TRBV15; J gene: TRBJ1-2; D gene: .; CDR3 protein: ATSRDRVTGYT
V gene: TRBV9; J gene: TRBJ2-5; D gene: TRBD1; CDR3 protein: ASSVSSGQGETQY
V gene: TRBV5-1; J gene: TRBJ2-7; D gene: .; CDR3 protein: ASKPPGGEWEQY